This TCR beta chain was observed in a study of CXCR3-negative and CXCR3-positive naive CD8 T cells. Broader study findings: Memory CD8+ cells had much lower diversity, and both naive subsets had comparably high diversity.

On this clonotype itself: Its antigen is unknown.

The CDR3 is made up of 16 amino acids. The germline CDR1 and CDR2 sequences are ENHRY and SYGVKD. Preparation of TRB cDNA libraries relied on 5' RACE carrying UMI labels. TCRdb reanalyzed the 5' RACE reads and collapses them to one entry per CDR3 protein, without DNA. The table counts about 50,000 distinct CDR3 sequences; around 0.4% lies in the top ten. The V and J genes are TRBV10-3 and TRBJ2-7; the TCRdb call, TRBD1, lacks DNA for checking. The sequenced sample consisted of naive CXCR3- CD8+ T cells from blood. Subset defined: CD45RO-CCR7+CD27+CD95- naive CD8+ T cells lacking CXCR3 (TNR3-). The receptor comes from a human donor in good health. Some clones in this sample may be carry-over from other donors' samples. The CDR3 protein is CAIRDLFGSGDYEQYF.